This TCR beta chain emerged from a study of blood T cell repertoires in COVID-19. In its sample, this clone was seen once. The CDR3 is 14 residues long. V was trimmed by 7 bases and J by 5 bases, leaving 14 bases between them. CDR1 is MNHEY, CDR2 SVGAGI, per germline. Participants spanned ages roughly 18 to 90 years and resided in about two dozen US areas. Clones were sequenced by immunoSEQ multiplex PCR, and TCRdb holds only the in-frame ones, with some missing. This sample yields 200,000 to 300,000 clones, of which approximately 85% are seen a single time; about 2.1% belongs to the top ten. The TCR sequence derives from a woman in her forties or fifties who had recovered from COVID-19. The V call is TRBV6-5, the J call TRBJ1-4; D not resolved. Sequencing input: PBMCs or T cells enriched from blood (not recorded which). CDR3 protein: CASTQGSHNEKLFF. The DNA for the CDR3 is TGTGCCAGCACCCAAGGGAGCCACAATGAAAAACTGTTTTTT.